Below are 16 T cell receptor beta chains sequenced from a single sample in a study of identical twins. TCRdb passed the 5' RACE reads through MiXCR, listing each CDR3 protein once. The sample comprises 250,000 or so distinct CDR3 sequences, 6.5% to 9.5% of which are singletons, and over 2.5% rests with the top ten. These data were likewise used in another study, on yellow fever vaccine responses in identical twins.

The sample was CD8+ T cells sorted from blood. Source of these receptors: a woman under 30 in good health.

Only a few counts were recorded for this clonotype. The chain carries TRBV7-9 and TRBJ1-1, with TRBD1 matching 8 bases. The CDR3 totals 13 residues. The ends lost 8 bases at V and 7 bases at J; junction bases unmatched: 9. Germline loops: CDR1 SEHNR, CDR2 FQNEAQ (reference sequence). The DNA of the CDR3 is TGTGCCAGCCGTGGACAGGGAGAAAATGAAGCTTTCTTT. Its translation: CASRGQGENEAFF.

This clonotype was counted at least ten times. V and J are TRBV24-1 and TRBJ2-7; 8 bases match TRBD1. The CDR3 covers 14 residues. Germline assignment: CDR1 KGHDR and CDR2 SFDVKD. V gave up 2 bases and J gave up 3 bases; unmatched junction bases: 2. CDR3 coding DNA: TGTGCCACCAGTGATTCAACAGGGGGCTACGAGCAGTACTTC. It encodes CATSDSTGGYEQYF.

A few counts support this clonotype. The V gene is TRBV2, the J gene TRBJ2-1; D could derive from TRBD1 or TRBD2 (6 bases each). Trimming pared 9 bases from V and 1 base from J, leaving 19 bases between. In germline, CDR1 is SNHLY, CDR2 FYNNEI. The CDR3 consists of 16 residues. CDR3 in amino acids: CARRAPGAGSYNEQFF. Written as DNA, the CDR3 is TGTGCCAGGAGGGCCCCGGGGGCGGGATCCTACAATGAGCAGTTCTTC.

A remark on this clonotype: At one boundary the junction diverges from the germline segment, which might be a read error. The V gene is TRBV7-7, the J gene TRBJ2-5; D gene ambiguous. This CDR3 comprises 15 residues. Germline values: CDR1 SSHAT, CDR2 FNYEAQ (reference sequence). CDR3 coding DNA: TGTGCTAGCAGCTTAGGCGTACAGACGCAAGAGACCCAGTACTTC. Translating it yields CASSLGVQTQETQYF.

This clonotype was detected a few times. The rearrangement links TRBV3-1 to TRBJ2-5; TRBD2 might be the D (6 bases). CDR1 and CDR2 (germline): LGHDT, YNNKEL (reference sequence). There are 11 residues in the CDR3. The DNA of the CDR3 is TGTGCATCTGGGGGGCAAGAGACCCAGTACTTC. Amino acids: CASGGQETQYF.

This clonotype has only a few counts. The genes are TRBV29-1 and TRBJ2-1; 10 bases align to TRBD1. The CDR3 totals 20 residues. CDR1 SQVTM and CDR2 ANQGSEA come from the germline V gene. V shed 0 bases, J shed 0 bases, and the junction held 14 bases outside the gene matches. For the CDR3, the DNA is TGCAGCGTTGAAGATCGGGGACAGGGGTCGTCCCTTAGCTCCTACAATGAGCAGTTCTTC. Translating it yields CSVEDRGQGSSLSSYNEQFF.

The chain links TRBV5-1 to TRBJ2-5, with no clear D. This CDR3 spans 13 amino acids. Trimming shortened V by 4 bases and J by 2 bases, and 9 bases separated the two germline ends. The V gene's germline CDR1 is SGHRS and CDR2 YFSETQ. DNA of the CDR3: TGCGCCAGCAGCACGGACCATCAAGAGACCCAGTACTTC. Protein: CASSTDHQETQYF.

This clonotype came up a few times. The rearrangement uses TRBV6-1 and TRBJ2-7, with D possibly matching TRBD2 (5 bases). The germline V and J ends were trimmed by 4 bases and 4 bases, with 17 bases remaining between them. The CDR3 totals 15 residues. CDR1 MNHNS and CDR2 SASEGT come from the germline V gene. The CDR3 is CASSGNAGVGYEQYF. As DNA, the CDR3 is TGTGCCAGCAGTGGAAATGCCGGGGTGGGGTACGAGCAGTACTTC.

This clonotype was seen a few times. V gene TRBV7-6 combines with J gene TRBJ2-2; D is undetermined. This CDR3 spans 14 amino acids. The ends were cut back, 0 bases at V and 6 bases at J, with 8 bases in the middle. Germline lookup yields CDR1 SGHVS and CDR2 FNYEAQ. The CDR3 sequence: CASSLAASPGELFF. The CDR3 DNA follows: TGTGCCAGCAGCTTAGCTGCGAGTCCCGGGGAGCTGTTTTTT.

The chain has TRBV7-8 and TRBJ2-2; tentative D call: TRBD1 (5 bases). V lost 1 base, J lost 7 bases, and 16 bases lay in between. Germline V gene sequence: CDR1 SGHVS, CDR2 FQNEAQ. The CDR3 spans 16 residues. CDR3 DNA: TGTGCCAGCAGCTTAGGCCTCCTAAGGGGTAACGGGGAGCTGTTTTTT. This gives the protein CASSLGLLRGNGELFF.

This clonotype showed up just a few times. The chain recombines TRBV24-1 with TRBJ2-5, with D perhaps matching TRBD1 (6 bases). From germline, CDR1 is KGHDR and CDR2 SFDVKD. The length of the CDR3 is 15 residues. Trimming took off 0 bases at V and 2 bases at J, with 9 bases between the two ends. The CDR3 DNA is TGTGCCACCAGTGATTTGCGGGACACACAAGAGACCCAGTACTTC. Protein sequence: CATSDLRDTQETQYF.

This clonotype was counted a few times. This rearrangement joins TRBV20-1 to TRBJ2-7; D remains ambiguous. The germline V and J ends were trimmed by 1 base and 0 bases, with 7 bases remaining between them. The CDR3 extends over 13 amino acids. CDR1 DFQATT and CDR2 SNEGSKA come from the germline V gene (reference sequence). Here the CDR3 DNA reads TGCAGTGCTAGAGTCCCCACCTCCTACGAGCAGTACTTC. Its translation: CSARVPTSYEQYF.

This clonotype was seen a few times. The V call is TRBV6-2 or TRBV6-3, the J call TRBJ2-1; 8 nucleotides agree with TRBD2. Per the germline V gene, CDR1 is MNHEY and CDR2 is SVGEGT. The CDR3 contains 16 residues. V was pared by 6 bases and J by 6 bases, with 13 bases of the junction left unmatched. CDR3 nucleotide sequence: TGTGCCAGCAGCCTCTCGGGATTAGCGGGATTCAATGAGCAGTTCTTC. This codes for CASSLSGLAGFNEQFF.

At least ten counts were recorded for this clonotype. The chain couples TRBV9 to TRBJ1-2; D gene ambiguous. The ends were cut back, 0 bases at V and 4 bases at J, with 13 bases in the middle. The germline gives CDR1 SGDLS, CDR2 YYNGEE. This CDR3 is built from 15 residues. In nucleotides, the CDR3 is TGTGCCAGCAGCGTAGCTTTGACTACCTCCTATGGCTACACCTTC. This encodes CASSVALTTSYGYTF.

The chain is built from TRBV18 and TRBJ1-1, with TRBD1 matching 7 bases. After removal of 2 bases from V and 3 bases from J, the junction contained 3 bases not matched to a gene. Germline V gene sequence: CDR1 KGHSH, CDR2 LQKENI. This CDR3 is 14 amino acids long. CDR3 region: CASSPSGGYTEAFF. Here the CDR3 DNA reads TGTGCCAGCTCACCATCAGGGGGATACACTGAAGCTTTCTTT.

J is TRBJ1-1 and V is TRBV6-6, with TRBD1 identical over 7 bases. Germline lookup yields CDR1 MNHNY and CDR2 SVGAGI (reference sequence). This CDR3 spans 13 amino acids. The J segment lost 5 bases and the V segment lost 6 bases, leaving 6 bases of the junction unmatched. The CDR3 reads CASREQGGTEAFF. CDR3 sequence (DNA): TGTGCCAGCAGGGAGCAGGGGGGAACTGAAGCTTTCTTT.